A single sample is the source of the 2 T cell receptor beta chains below, sequenced in a study of cytomegalovirus exposure and HLA in healthy donors. The PCR had 60 Vbeta and 13 Jbeta primers. Clones were read by immunoSEQ multiplex PCR, and TCRdb kept only the in-frame ones, dropping some. The sample has tens of thousands of clones, about 60% seen once. Sequencing used PBMCs. The origin of the receptors is a woman in her forties in good health and CMV-seropositive.

This rearrangement joins TRBV19 to TRBJ1-2, with 9 bases aligning to TRBD1. V shed 5 bases, J shed 5 bases, and the junction held 15 bases outside the gene matches. The CDR3 runs 17 residues. Germline-derived CDR1 and CDR2 are LNHDA and SQIVND (reference sequence). CDR3 amino acids: CASSLGTGPLSRYGYTF. Here the CDR3 DNA reads TGTGCCAGTAGTCTTGGGACAGGGCCTCTATCTCGGTATGGCTACACCTTC. The whole variable domain, filled in from reference TRBV19 and TRBJ1-2, reads DGGITQSPKYLFRKEGQNVTLSCEQNLNHDAMYWYRQDPGQGLRLIYYSQIVNDFQKGDIAEGYSVSREKKESFPLTVTSAQKNPTAFYLCASSLGTGPLSRYGYTFGSGTRLTVV.

The chain recombines TRBV7-2 with TRBJ1-2, with a possible D match to TRBD1 (5 bases). CDR3 size: 16 residues. Germline loops: CDR1 SGHTA, CDR2 FQGNSA. Trimming stripped 0 bases from V and 2 bases from J, with 13 bases between. CDR3 coding DNA: TGTGCCAGCAGCTTAGCGGCCAATGCAGGGAACTATGGCTACACCTTC. It codes for CASSLAANAGNYGYTF.